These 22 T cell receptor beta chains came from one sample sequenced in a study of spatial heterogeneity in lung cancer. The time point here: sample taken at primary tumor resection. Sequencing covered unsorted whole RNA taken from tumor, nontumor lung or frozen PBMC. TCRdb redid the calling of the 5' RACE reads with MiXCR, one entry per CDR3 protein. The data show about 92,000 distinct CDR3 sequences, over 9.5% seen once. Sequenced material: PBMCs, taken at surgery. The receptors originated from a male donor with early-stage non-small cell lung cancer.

CDR3 bases: TGTGCCAGCAGAAGGGACAGGGTAGGGACTGAAGCTTTCTTT. Amino acid sequence: CASRRDRVGTEAFF. The chain carries TRBV2 and TRBJ1-1; 9 positions match TRBD1. V dropped 6 bases and J dropped 5; count of bases not matched to a gene: 7. This CDR3 region has 14 residues. Germline CDR1 reads SNHLY; CDR2 reads FYNNEI. The full variable domain, rest sourced from reference TRBV2 and TRBJ1-1, is EPEVTQTPSHQVTQMGQEVILRCVPISNHLYFYWYRQILGQKVEFLVSFYNNEISEKSEIFDDQFSVERPDGSNFTLKIRSTKLEDSAMYFCASRRDRVGTEAFFGQGTRLTVV.

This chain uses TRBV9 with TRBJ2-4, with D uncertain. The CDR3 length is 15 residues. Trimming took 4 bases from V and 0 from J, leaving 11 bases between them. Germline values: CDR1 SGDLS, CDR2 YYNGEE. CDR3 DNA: TGTGCCAGCAGCCCCTCGGCCCTAGCCAAAAACATTCAGTACTTC. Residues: CASSPSALAKNIQYF.

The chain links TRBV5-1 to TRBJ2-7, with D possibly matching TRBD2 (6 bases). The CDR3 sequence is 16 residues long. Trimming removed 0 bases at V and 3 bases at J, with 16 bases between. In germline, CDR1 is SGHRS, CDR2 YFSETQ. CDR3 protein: CASSLADLAGIYEQYF. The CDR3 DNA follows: TGCGCCAGCAGCTTGGCCGACCTCGCGGGGATCTACGAGCAGTACTTC.

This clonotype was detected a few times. The CDR3 loop is CSPTGGGQTNYEQYF. In nucleotides, the CDR3 is TGCAGTCCAACGGGAGGAGGACAGACTAATTACGAGCAGTACTTC. The chain couples TRBV20-1 to TRBJ2-7; weak D call: TRBD2 (7 bases). Germline V lookup: CDR1 DFQATT, CDR2 SNEGSKA (reference sequence). The CDR3 loop spans 15 amino acids. Trimming took off 8 bases at V and 4 bases at J, with 24 bases between the two ends.

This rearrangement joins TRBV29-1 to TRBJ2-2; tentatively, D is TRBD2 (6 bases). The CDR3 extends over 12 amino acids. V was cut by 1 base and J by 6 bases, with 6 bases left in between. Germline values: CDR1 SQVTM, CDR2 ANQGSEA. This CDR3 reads CSVEGRAGELFF. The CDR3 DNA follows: TGCAGCGTTGAAGGGAGGGCCGGGGAGCTGTTTTTT.

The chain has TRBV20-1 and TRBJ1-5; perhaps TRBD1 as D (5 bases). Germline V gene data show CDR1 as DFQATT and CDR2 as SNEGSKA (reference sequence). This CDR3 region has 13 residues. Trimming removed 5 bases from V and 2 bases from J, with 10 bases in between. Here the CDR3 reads CSASTGRNQPQHF. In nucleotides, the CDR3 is TGCAGTGCTTCTACAGGCCGCAATCAGCCCCAGCATTTT.

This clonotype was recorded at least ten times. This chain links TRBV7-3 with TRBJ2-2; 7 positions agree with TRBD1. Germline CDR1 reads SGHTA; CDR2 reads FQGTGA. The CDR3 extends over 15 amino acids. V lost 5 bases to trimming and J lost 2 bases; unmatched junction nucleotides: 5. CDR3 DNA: TGTGCCAGCAGCCGACAGGGCAGTAACACCGGGGAGCTGTTTTTT. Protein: CASSRQGSNTGELFF.

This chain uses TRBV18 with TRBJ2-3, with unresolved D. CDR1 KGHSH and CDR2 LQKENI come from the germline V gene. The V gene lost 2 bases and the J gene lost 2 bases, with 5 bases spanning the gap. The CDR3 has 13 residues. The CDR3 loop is CASSPMSTDTQYF. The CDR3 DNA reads TGTGCCAGCTCACCAATGTCCACAGATACGCAGTATTTT. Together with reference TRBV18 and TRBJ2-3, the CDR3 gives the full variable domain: NAGVMQNPRHLVRRRGQEARLRCSPMKGHSHVYWYRQLPEEGLKFMVYLQKENIIDESGMPKERFSAEFPKEGPSILRIQQVVRGDSAAYFCASSPMSTDTQYFGPGTRLTVL.

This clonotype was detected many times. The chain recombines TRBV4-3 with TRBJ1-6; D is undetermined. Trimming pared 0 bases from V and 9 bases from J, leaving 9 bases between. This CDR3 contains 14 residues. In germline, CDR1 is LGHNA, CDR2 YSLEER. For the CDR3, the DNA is TGCGCCAGCAGCCAAGATGCGTCGGGTTCACCCCTCCACTTT. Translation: CASSQDASGSPLHF.

The CDR3, as DNA: TGCGCCAGCAGCTTGCTCTCAGGGGCGTCTGGCTACACCTTC. Amino acids: CASSLLSGASGYTF. The rearrangement joins TRBV5-1 to TRBJ1-2; TRBD1 is a possible D gene (6 bases). Trimming stripped 1 base from V and 7 bases from J, with 14 bases between. The CDR3 length is 14 residues. CDR1 is SGHRS, CDR2 YFSETQ, per germline.

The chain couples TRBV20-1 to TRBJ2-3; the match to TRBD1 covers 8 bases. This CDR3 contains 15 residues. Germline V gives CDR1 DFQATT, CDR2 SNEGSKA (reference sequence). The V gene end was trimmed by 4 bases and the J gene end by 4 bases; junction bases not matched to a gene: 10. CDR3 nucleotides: TGCAGTGCTACCTCCAGGGGGCGCGTAGCAGATACGCAGTATTTT. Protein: CSATSRGRVADTQYF.

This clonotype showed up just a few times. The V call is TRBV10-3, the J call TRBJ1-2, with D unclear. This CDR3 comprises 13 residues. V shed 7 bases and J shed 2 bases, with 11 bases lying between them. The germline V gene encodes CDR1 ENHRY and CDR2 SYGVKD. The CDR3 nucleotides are TGTGCCATCACAAGATCCATAAACTATGGCTACACCTTC. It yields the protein CAITRSINYGYTF.

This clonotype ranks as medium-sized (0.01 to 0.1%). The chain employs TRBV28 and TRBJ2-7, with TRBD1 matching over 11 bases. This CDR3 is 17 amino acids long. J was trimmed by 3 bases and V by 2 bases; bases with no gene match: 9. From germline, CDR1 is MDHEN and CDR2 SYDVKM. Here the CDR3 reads CASSLGTGDRGYYEQYF. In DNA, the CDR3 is TGTGCCAGCAGTTTAGGTACGGGGGACAGGGGGTACTACGAGCAGTACTTC.

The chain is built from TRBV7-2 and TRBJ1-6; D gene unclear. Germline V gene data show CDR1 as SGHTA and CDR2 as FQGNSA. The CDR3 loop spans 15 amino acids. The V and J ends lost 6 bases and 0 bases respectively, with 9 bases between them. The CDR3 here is CASRQQASYNSPLHF. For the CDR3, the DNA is TGTGCCAGCAGGCAACAAGCCTCCTATAATTCACCCCTCCACTTT.

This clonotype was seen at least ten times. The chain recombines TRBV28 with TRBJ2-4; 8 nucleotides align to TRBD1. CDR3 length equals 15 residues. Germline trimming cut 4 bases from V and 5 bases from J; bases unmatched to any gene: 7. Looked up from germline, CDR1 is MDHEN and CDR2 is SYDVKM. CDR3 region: CASSSATGVENIQYF. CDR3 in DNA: TGTGCCAGCAGTTCGGCGACAGGGGTTGAAAACATTCAGTACTTC.

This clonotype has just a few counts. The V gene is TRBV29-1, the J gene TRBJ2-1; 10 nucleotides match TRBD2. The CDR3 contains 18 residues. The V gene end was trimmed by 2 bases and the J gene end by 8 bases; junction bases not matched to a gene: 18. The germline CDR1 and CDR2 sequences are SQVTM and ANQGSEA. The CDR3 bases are TGCAGCGTTGAATTGACCGGGACTAGCGCAACTATTGTAGATGAGCAGTTCTTC. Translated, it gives CSVELTGTSATIVDEQFF.

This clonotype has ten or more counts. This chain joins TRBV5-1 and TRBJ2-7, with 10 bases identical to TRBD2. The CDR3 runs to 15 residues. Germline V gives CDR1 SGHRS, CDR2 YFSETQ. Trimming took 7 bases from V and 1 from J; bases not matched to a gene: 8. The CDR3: CASGRTSGESYEQYF. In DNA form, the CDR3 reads TGCGCCAGCGGACGGACTAGCGGTGAGTCCTACGAGCAGTACTTC.

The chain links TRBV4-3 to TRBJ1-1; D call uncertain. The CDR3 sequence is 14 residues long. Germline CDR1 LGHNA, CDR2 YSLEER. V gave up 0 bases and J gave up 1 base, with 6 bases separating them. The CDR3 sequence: CASSQDIENTEAFF. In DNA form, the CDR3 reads TGCGCCAGCAGCCAAGACATTGAGAACACTGAAGCTTTCTTT.

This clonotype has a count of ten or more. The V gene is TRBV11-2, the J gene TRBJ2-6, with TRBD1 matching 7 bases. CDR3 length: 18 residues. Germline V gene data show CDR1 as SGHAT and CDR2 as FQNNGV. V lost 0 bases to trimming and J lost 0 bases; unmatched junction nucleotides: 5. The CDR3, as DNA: TGTGCCAGCAGCTTAGACAACAGGGGATTCTCTGGGGCCAACGTCCTGACTTTC. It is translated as CASSLDNRGFSGANVLTF.

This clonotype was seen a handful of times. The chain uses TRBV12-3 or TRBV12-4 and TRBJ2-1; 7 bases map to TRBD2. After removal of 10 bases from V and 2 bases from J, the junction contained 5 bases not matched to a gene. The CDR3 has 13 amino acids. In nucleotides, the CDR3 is TGTGCCACGGGAGGTCCCGCCTACAATGAGCAGTTCTTC. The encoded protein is CATGGPAYNEQFF.

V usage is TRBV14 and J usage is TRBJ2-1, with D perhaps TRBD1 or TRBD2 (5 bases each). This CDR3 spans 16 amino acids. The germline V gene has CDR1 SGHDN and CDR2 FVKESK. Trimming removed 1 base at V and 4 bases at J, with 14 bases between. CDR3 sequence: CASSQVGTELYNEQFF. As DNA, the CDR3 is TGTGCCAGCAGCCAAGTAGGGACGGAGCTTTACAATGAGCAGTTCTTC.

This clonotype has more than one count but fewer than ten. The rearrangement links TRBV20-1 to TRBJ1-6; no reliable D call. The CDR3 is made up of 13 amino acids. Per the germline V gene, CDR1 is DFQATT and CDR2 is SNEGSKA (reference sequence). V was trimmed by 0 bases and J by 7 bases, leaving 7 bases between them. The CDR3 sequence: CSARDSANSPLHF. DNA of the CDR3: TGCAGTGCTAGAGATAGCGCCAATTCACCCCTCCACTTT.